Below are 20 T cell receptor beta chains sequenced from a single sample in a study of blood T cell repertoires in COVID-19. The protocol was immunoSEQ multiplex PCR, while the TCRdb copy is restricted to in-frame clones and leaves out a portion. The sample lists around 300,000 clones, around 82% occurring once. Sample: peripheral blood. These receptors were obtained from a man aged 30 to 45 with active or convalescent COVID-19.

V gene TRBV19 combines with J gene TRBJ1-1, with 7 bases identical to TRBD1. Germline V gives CDR1 LNHDA, CDR2 SQIVND (reference sequence). This CDR3 comprises 14 residues. Unmatched junction bases numbered 6, after V lost 2 bases and J lost 6 bases. The CDR3 nucleotides are TGTGCCAGTAGTATAACAGGGGTAGTATCTGAAGCTTTCTTT. Its translation is CASSITGVVSEAFF.

In nucleotides, the CDR3 is TGTGCCAGCACGTGGGGGGGCGGCTACGAGCAGTACTTC. It translates to CASTWGGGYEQYF. The rearrangement uses TRBV6-5 and TRBJ2-7; TRBD2 is a possible D gene (7 bases). The V end lost 7 bases, the J end lost 3 bases, and 13 bases lay between the germline ends. The length of the CDR3 is 13 residues. The germline V gene has CDR1 MNHEY and CDR2 SVGAGI.

The chain combines TRBV19 with TRBJ2-3; tentative D call: TRBD1 (5 bases). The germline gives CDR1 LNHDA, CDR2 SQIVND (reference sequence). The germline V and J ends were trimmed by 11 bases and 1 base, with 16 bases remaining between them. The CDR3 runs to 14 residues. CDR3 sequence: CASRGRVGTDTQYF. CDR3 nucleotide sequence: TGTGCCTCAAGGGGCAGGGTGGGCACAGATACGCAGTATTTT.

The rearrangement links TRBV4-2 to TRBJ1-2, with a possible D match to TRBD1 (5 bases). Per germline, CDR1 LGHNA and CDR2 YNFKEQ. The CDR3 loop spans 13 amino acids. Trimming took off 1 base at V and 6 bases at J, with 9 bases between the two ends. The CDR3 DNA follows: TGTGCCAGCAGCCAAGGCAGGGAAAATGGCTACACCTTC. It translates to CASSQGRENGYTF.

For this clone: A read error may produce the germline difference seen at one junction end. The chain joins TRBV5-4 to TRBJ1-2, with D possibly TRBD1 on 6 matching bases. The CDR3 contains 13 residues. The germline gives CDR1 SGHNT, CDR2 YYREEE (reference sequence). In DNA, the CDR3 is TGTGCCAGCGGCTTGCTAGGGGGAAATGGCTACACCTTC. This gives the protein CASGLLGGNGYTF. Complete variable domain (other parts from reference TRBV5-4 and TRBJ1-2): ETGVTQSPTHLIKTRGQQVTLRCSSQSGHNTVSWYQQALGQGPQFIFQYYREEENGRGNFPPRFSGLQFPNYSSELNVNALELDDSALYLCASGLLGGNGYTFGSGTRLTVV.

CDR3 loop: CASHLRRLAALGTDTQYF. The DNA of the CDR3 is TGTGCCAGTCACTTACGAAGACTAGCGGCTTTGGGCACAGATACGCAGTATTTT. The chain joins TRBV28 to TRBJ2-3; 9 positions match TRBD2. The germline gives CDR1 MDHEN, CDR2 SYDVKM. With V trimmed by 9 bases and J by 1 base, 17 bases remained unmatched. The CDR3 is 18 residues long.

The gene calls are TRBV19 and TRBJ1-2, with D possibly TRBD1 on 5 matching bases. Germline-derived CDR1 and CDR2 are LNHDA and SQIVND (reference sequence). The CDR3 is made up of 12 amino acids. V lost 4 bases to trimming and J lost 4 bases, with 7 bases between them. Written as DNA, the CDR3 is TGTGCCAGTAGTAAGGACATCTATGGCTACACCTTC. Its protein is CASSKDIYGYTF.

With regard to this clone: The same CDR3 arises from other DNA sequences in this sample as well. The genes are TRBV5-1 and TRBJ2-7, with 10 bases identical to TRBD1. The CDR3 consists of 14 residues. Germline V gene sequence: CDR1 SGHRS, CDR2 YFSETQ. With V trimmed by 4 bases and J by 4 bases, 5 bases remained unmatched. For the CDR3, the DNA is TGCGCCAGCAGCCCCCGACAGGGGGCGTACGAGCAGTACTTC. Translating gives CASSPRQGAYEQYF. Together with reference TRBV5-1 and TRBJ2-7, the CDR3 gives the full variable domain: KAGVTQTPRYLIKTRGQQVTLSCSPISGHRSVSWYQQTPGQGLQFLFEYFSETQRNKGNFPGRFSGRQFSNSRSEMNVSTLELGDSALYLCASSPRQGAYEQYFGPGTRLTVT.

The rearrangement joins TRBV27 to TRBJ1-4, with 8 bases identical to TRBD1. The J segment lost 8 bases and the V segment lost 6 bases, leaving 8 bases of the junction unmatched. The CDR3 covers 14 residues. The germline gives CDR1 MNHEY, CDR2 SMNVEV (reference sequence). The CDR3, as DNA: TGTGCCAGCAGGCCCGGGACAGGTGGAGAAAAACTGTTTTTT. Protein product: CASRPGTGGEKLFF.

The rearrangement uses TRBV5-1 and TRBJ2-2; 11 bases line up with TRBD1. The V gene end was trimmed by 6 bases and the J gene end by 7 bases; junction bases not matched to a gene: 11. The CDR3 extends over 16 amino acids. Per germline, CDR1 SGHRS and CDR2 YFSETQ. In DNA, the CDR3 is TGCGCCAGCACCCGTTTAGGACAGGGGGCAATCGGGGAGCTGTTTTTT. It encodes CASTRLGQGAIGELFF.

The V gene is TRBV5-4, the J gene TRBJ2-1; 10 bases are shared with TRBD2. Per the germline V gene, CDR1 is SGHNT and CDR2 is YYREEE (reference sequence). V shed 3 bases, J shed 8 bases, and the junction held 8 bases outside the gene matches. The CDR3 consists of 15 residues. The CDR3 here is CASSSLAGDFDEQFF. In nucleotides, the CDR3 is TGTGCCAGCAGCTCCCTAGCGGGAGATTTTGATGAGCAGTTCTTC.

The V gene is TRBV5-1, the J gene TRBJ1-1, with D perhaps matching TRBD1 (5 bases). Germline V gives CDR1 SGHRS, CDR2 YFSETQ. Trimming removed 4 bases from V and 5 bases from J, with 12 bases in between. The CDR3 spans 13 residues. This chain's CDR3 is CASSPRGGTEAFF. CDR3 DNA: TGCGCCAGCAGCCCCCGGGGGGGGACTGAAGCTTTCTTT. Together with reference TRBV5-1 and TRBJ1-1, the CDR3 gives the full variable domain: KAGVTQTPRYLIKTRGQQVTLSCSPISGHRSVSWYQQTPGQGLQFLFEYFSETQRNKGNFPGRFSGRQFSNSRSEMNVSTLELGDSALYLCASSPRGGTEAFFGQGTRLTVV.

This chain links TRBV5-4 with TRBJ2-5; 8 positions match TRBD2. Germline CDR1 and CDR2: SGHNT and YYREEE (reference sequence). V dropped 4 bases and J dropped 4; count of bases not matched to a gene: 3. This CDR3 is 13 amino acids long. This CDR3 is CASSLTSAETQYF. The CDR3 DNA is TGTGCCAGCAGCCTGACTAGCGCAGAGACCCAGTACTTC.

This clone appeared a few times. The rearrangement links TRBV2 to TRBJ1-5; the D is unclear. CDR1 and CDR2 from the germline V gene are SNHLY and FYNNEI. Trimming left V 5 bases short and J 2 bases short, with 10 bases between. The CDR3 length is 14 residues. CDR3 in amino acids: CASSSLRGNQPQHF. The CDR3 nucleotides read TGTGCCAGCAGTTCGTTGCGTGGCAATCAGCCCCAGCATTTT.

The rearrangement links TRBV4-2 to TRBJ1-6; a possible D gene is TRBD1 (6 bases). The ends were cut back, 4 bases at V and 8 bases at J, with 15 bases in the middle. In germline, CDR1 is LGHNA, CDR2 YNFKEQ. This CDR3 has 15 residues. The DNA of the CDR3 is TGTGCCAGCAGCCGGGAACAGGGCAAGGATTCACCCCTCCACTTT. Amino acids: CASSREQGKDSPLHF.

The chain employs TRBV15 and TRBJ2-2, with 7 bases identical to TRBD2. This CDR3 is 14 amino acids long. CDR1 and CDR2 from the germline V gene are LNHNV and YYDKDF (reference sequence). Trimming removed 11 bases from V and 1 base from J; junction bases left unmatched: 7. CDR3 protein: CAPGRDLNTGELFF. The CDR3 nucleotides are TGTGCCCCGGGGAGGGACTTGAACACCGGGGAGCTGTTTTTT.

The J gene is TRBJ2-7, the V gene TRBV18; D gene unclear. The V end was cut by 0 bases, the J end by 3 bases, with 12 bases between. The germline CDR1 and CDR2 sequences are KGHSH and LQKENI. The CDR3 runs to 15 residues. The CDR3 is CASSPPMPLSYEQYF. The CDR3 bases are TGTGCCAGCTCACCACCTATGCCGCTGAGCTACGAGCAGTACTTC.

This clone was observed a handful of times. The V gene is TRBV7-9, the J gene TRBJ2-2; no clear D. The CDR3 has 14 residues. Germline loops: CDR1 SEHNR, CDR2 FQNEAQ (reference sequence). The V end lost 5 bases, the J end lost 7 bases, and 14 bases lay between the germline ends. The CDR3 nucleotides read TGTGCCAGCAGCCCCTCACGAGAAAGCGGGGAGCTGTTTTTT. This encodes CASSPSRESGELFF.

This rearrangement joins TRBV28 to TRBJ1-2; 8 bases fit TRBD1. The CDR3 totals 14 residues. The V and J ends lost 10 bases and 4 bases, in that order; junction bases with no gene match: 11. Germline-derived CDR1 and CDR2 are MDHEN and SYDVKM. The CDR3 protein is CATGTGHMIYGYTF. CDR3 sequence (DNA): TGTGCCACCGGGACAGGACACATGATCTATGGCTACACCTTC.

The CDR3 is CASSLGRGAGGTDTQYF. CDR3 DNA: TGCGCCAGCAGCCTAGGGAGGGGGGCTGGGGGCACAGATACGCAGTATTTT. This rearrangement joins TRBV4-1 to TRBJ2-3; a weak D match, TRBD2 (7 bases). CDR1 is MGHRA, CDR2 YSYEKL, per germline. With 4 bases removed from V and 1 base from J, the gap between germline ends came to 18 bases. The CDR3 totals 17 residues.